This note documents a single TCR beta chain sequence. Antigen unknown. Primed by a sample-barcoded 5' primer and a J-beta primer mix, a second PCR proceeded for about 7 to 11 cycles. TCRdb reprocessed the 5' RACE reads with MiXCR, giving one entry per CDR3 protein. The data show about 1.8 million distinct CDR3 sequences, with roughly 49% seen just once and 2.1% held by the top ten. The sample comes from a study of blood T cells in healthy people across ages. Study findings and constraints: Expanded clonotype changes were possibly confounded by unknown donor CMV status. Because sorting was not performed, PBMCs prevented conclusive naive versus antigen-experienced comparison. A strong correlation between TCR beta diversity and naive T cell percentage was seen.

CDR3 length: 15 amino acids. A minimum of 5.5 micrograms of total RNA was extracted per sample. The chain employs TRBV21-1 and TRBJ2-7; TRBD1 reflects the table's D call only, with no check against the DNA. TRBV21-1 counts as a pseudogene. The receptor's source is a woman between 40 and 55 years old in good health. The specimen was blood. The DNA of the CDR3 is TGTGCCAGCAGCAACAGGGGCTCGAGCTCCTACGAGCAGTACTTC. It encodes CASSNRGSSSYEQYF.